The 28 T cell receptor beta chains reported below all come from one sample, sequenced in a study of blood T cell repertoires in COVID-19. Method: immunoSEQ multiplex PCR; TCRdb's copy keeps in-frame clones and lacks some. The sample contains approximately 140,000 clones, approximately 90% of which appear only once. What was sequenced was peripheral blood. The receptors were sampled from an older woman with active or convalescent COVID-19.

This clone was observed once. CDR3 DNA: TGTGCCACTATGGGGGGAGGGGGTTACGAGCAGTACTTC. It translates to CATMGGGGYEQYF. The chain has TRBV10-3 and TRBJ2-7, with D possibly being TRBD2 (7 bases). Germline values: CDR1 ENHRY, CDR2 SYGVKD. V was trimmed by 10 bases and J by 4 bases, leaving 17 bases between them. The CDR3 runs to 13 residues.

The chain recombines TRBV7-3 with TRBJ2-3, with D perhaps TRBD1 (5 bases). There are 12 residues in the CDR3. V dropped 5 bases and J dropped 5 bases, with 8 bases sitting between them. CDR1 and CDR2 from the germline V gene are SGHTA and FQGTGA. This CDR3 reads CASSPQGDTQYF. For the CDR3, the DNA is TGTGCCAGCAGCCCTCAGGGAGATACGCAGTATTTT.

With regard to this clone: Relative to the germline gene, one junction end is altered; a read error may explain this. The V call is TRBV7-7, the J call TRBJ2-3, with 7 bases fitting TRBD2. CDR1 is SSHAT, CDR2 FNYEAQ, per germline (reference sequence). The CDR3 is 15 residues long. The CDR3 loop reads CASSTGTTSTDTQYF. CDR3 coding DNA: TGTGCTAGCAGCACCGGGACTACTAGCACAGATACGCAGTATTTT.

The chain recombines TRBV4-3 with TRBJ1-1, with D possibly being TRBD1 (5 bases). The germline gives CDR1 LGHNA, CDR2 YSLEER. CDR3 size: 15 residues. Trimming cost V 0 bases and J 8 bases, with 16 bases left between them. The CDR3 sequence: CASSQEFWTSSEAFF. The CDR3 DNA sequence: TGCGCCAGCAGCCAAGAGTTTTGGACATCCTCCGAAGCTTTCTTT.

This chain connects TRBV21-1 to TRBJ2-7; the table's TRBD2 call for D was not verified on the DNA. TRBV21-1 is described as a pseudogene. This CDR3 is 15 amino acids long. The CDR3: CASSNGLAVLYEQYF. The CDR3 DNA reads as TGTGCCAGCAGCAACGGCCTAGCTGTACTCTACGAGCAGTACTTC.

The CDR3 loop reads CASSSEGDSGNTIYF. As DNA, the CDR3 is TGTGCCAGCAGTTCCGAGGGGGATTCGGGAAACACCATATATTTT. The chain joins TRBV6-5 to TRBJ1-3, with TRBD1 as a possible D gene (6 bases). Germline loops: CDR1 MNHEY, CDR2 SVGAGI. V was trimmed by 4 bases and J by 4 bases, leaving 14 bases between them. This CDR3 region has 15 residues.

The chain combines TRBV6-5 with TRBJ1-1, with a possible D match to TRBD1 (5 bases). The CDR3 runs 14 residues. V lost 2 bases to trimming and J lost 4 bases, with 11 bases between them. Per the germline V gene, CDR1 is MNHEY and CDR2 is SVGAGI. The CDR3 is CASSYGGLSTEAFF. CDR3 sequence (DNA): TGTGCCAGCAGTTACGGGGGGTTGAGCACTGAAGCTTTCTTT.

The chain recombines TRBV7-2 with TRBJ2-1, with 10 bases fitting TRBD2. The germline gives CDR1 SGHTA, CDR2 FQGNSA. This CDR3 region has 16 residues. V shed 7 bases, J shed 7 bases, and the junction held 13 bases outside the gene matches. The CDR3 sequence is CASNPPGLAGVNEQFF. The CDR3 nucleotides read TGTGCCAGCAACCCTCCGGGCCTAGCGGGGGTTAATGAGCAGTTCTTC. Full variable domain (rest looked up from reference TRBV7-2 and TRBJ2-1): GAGVSQSPSNKVTEKGKDVELRCDPISGHTALYWYRQSLGQGLEFLIYFQGNSAPDKSGLPSDRFSAERTGGSVSTLTIQRTQQEDSAVYLCASNPPGLAGVNEQFFGPGTRLTVL.

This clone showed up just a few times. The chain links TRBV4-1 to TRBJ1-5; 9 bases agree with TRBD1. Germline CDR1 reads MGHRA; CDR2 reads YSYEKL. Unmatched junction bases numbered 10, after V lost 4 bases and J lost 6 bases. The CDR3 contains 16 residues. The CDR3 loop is CASSLTRDRVGQPQHF. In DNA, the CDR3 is TGCGCCAGCAGCCTGACCCGGGACAGGGTGGGTCAGCCCCAGCATTTT.

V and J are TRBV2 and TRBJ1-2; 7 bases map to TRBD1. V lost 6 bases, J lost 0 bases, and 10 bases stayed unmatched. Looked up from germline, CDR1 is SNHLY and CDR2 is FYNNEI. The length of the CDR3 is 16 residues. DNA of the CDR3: TGTGCCAGCAGCCTAACCTGGGACAGAGCTAACTATGGCTACACCTTC. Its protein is CASSLTWDRANYGYTF. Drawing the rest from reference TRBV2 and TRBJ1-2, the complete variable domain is EPEVTQTPSHQVTQMGQEVILRCVPISNHLYFYWYRQILGQKVEFLVSFYNNEISEKSEIFDDQFSVERPDGSNFTLKIRSTKLEDSAMYFCASSLTWDRANYGYTFGSGTRLTVV.

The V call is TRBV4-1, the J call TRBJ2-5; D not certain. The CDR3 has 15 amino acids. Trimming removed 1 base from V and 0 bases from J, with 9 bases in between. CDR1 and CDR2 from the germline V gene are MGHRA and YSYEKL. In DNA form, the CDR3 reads TGCGCCAGCAGCCAAGTAAGGAGCTACCAAGAGACCCAGTACTTC. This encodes CASSQVRSYQETQYF.

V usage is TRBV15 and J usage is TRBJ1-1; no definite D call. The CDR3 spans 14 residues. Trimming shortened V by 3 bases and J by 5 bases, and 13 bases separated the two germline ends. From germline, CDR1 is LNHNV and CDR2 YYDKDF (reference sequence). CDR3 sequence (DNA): TGTGCCACCAGCAGGAACTCGGACTCTACTGAAGCTTTCTTT. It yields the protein CATSRNSDSTEAFF.

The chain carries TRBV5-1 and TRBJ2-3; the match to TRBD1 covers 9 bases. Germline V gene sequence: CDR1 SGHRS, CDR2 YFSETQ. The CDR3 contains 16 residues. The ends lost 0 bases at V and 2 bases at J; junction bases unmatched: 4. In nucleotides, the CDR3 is TGCGCCAGCAGCTTGGGACAGGGGGGAAACACAGATACGCAGTATTTT. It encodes CASSLGQGGNTDTQYF.

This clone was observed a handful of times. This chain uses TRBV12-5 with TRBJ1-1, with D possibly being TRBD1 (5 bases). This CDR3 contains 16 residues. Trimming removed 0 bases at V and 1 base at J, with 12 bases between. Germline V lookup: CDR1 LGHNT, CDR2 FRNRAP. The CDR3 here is CASGLVGTLKNTEAFF. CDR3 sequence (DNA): TGTGCTAGTGGTTTGGTGGGGACTTTGAAGAACACTGAAGCTTTCTTT. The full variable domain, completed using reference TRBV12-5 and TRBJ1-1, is DARVTQTPRHKVTEMGQEVTMRCQPILGHNTVFWYRQTMMQGLELLAYFRNRAPLDDSGMPKDRFSAEMPDATLATLKIQPSEPRDSAVYFCASGLVGTLKNTEAFFGQGTRLTVV.

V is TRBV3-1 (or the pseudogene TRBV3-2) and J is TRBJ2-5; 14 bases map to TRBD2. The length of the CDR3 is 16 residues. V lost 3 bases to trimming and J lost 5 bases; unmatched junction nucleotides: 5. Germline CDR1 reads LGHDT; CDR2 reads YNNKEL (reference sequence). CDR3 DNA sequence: TGTGCCAGCAGCCACCAGGGACTAGCGGGGGAGGAGACCCAGTACTTC. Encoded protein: CASSHQGLAGEETQYF.

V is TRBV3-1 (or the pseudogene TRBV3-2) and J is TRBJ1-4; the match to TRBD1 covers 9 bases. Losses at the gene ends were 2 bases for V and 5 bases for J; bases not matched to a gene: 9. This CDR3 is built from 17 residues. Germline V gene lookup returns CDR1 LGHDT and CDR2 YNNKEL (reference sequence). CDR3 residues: CASSQNIPGTGNEKLFF. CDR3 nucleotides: TGTGCCAGCAGCCAAAATATCCCCGGGACAGGGAATGAAAAACTGTTTTTT.

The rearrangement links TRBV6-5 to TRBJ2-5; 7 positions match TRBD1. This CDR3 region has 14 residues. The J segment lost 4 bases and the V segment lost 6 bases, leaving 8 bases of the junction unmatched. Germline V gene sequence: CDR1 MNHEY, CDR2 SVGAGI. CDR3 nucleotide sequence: TGTGCCAGCAGGGTGGACAGGCAGGGAGAGACCCAGTACTTC. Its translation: CASRVDRQGETQYF.

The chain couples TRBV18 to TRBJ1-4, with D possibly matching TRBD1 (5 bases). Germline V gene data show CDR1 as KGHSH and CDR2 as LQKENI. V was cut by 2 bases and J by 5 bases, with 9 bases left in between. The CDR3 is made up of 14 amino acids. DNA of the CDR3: TGTGCCAGCTCACCAGTGACAGAGAATGAAAAACTGTTTTTT. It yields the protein CASSPVTENEKLFF.

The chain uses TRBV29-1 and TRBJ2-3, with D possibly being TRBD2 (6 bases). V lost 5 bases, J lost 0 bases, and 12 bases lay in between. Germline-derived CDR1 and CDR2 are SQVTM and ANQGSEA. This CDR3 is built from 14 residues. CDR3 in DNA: TGCAGCGTTCCGAGGGGAGGAAGCACAGATACGCAGTATTTT. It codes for CSVPRGGSTDTQYF.

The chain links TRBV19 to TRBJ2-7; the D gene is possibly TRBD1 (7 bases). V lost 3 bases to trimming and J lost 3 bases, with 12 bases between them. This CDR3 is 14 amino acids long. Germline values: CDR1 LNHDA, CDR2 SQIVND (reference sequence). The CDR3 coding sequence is TGTGCCAGTAGTATGGAGCAGGGGGGCTACGAGCAGTACTTC. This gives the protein CASSMEQGGYEQYF.

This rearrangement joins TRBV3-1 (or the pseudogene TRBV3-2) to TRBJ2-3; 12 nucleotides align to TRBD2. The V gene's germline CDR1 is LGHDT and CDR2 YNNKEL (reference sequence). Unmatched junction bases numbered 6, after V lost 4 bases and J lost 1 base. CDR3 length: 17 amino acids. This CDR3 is CASSPASGGARTDTQYF. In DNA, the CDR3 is TGTGCCAGCAGCCCGGCTAGCGGGGGGGCCCGCACAGATACGCAGTATTTT.

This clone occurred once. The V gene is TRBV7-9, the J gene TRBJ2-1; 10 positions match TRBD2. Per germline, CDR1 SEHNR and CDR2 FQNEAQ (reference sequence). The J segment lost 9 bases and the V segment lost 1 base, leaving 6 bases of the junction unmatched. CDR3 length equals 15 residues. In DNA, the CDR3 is TGTGCCAGCAGCTTAGGTCTAGCGGGGGCTGGTGAGCAGTTCTTC. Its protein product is CASSLGLAGAGEQFF.

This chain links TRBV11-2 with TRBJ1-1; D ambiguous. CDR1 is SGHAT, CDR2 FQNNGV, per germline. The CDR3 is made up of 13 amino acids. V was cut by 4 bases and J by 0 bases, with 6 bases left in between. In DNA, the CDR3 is TGTGCCAGCAGCTCCGGGTTGAACACTGAAGCTTTCTTT. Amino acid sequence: CASSSGLNTEAFF.

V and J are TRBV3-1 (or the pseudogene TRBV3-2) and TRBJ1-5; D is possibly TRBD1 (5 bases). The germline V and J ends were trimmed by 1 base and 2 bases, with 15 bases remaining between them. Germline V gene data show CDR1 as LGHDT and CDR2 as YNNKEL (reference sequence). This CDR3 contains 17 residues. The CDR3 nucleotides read TGTGCCAGCAGCCAAGCAAAGAAGGGGCAGGGCAATCAGCCCCAGCATTTT. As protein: CASSQAKKGQGNQPQHF.

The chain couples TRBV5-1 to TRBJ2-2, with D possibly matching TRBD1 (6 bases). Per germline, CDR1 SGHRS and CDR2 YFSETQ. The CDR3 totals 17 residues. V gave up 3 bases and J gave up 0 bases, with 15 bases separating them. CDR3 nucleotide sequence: TGCGCCAGCAGCTCCTGGAGCAGGGGAACGAACACCGGGGAGCTGTTTTTT. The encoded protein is CASSSWSRGTNTGELFF.

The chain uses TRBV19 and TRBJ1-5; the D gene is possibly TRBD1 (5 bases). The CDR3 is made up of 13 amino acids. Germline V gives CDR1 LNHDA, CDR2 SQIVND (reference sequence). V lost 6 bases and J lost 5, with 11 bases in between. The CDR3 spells CASSQDRDQPQHF. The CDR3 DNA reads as TGTGCCAGTAGCCAAGACAGAGATCAGCCCCAGCATTTT.

For the CDR3, the DNA is TGTGCCTGGACCGTACAGGGGGGCGGGTATGGCTACACCTTC. Translated: CAWTVQGGGYGYTF. The V call is TRBV30, the J call TRBJ1-2; 8 bases map to TRBD1. The J segment lost 5 bases and the V segment lost 4 bases, leaving 9 bases of the junction unmatched. The CDR3 runs 14 residues. CDR1 and CDR2 (germline): GTSNPN, SVGIG (reference sequence).

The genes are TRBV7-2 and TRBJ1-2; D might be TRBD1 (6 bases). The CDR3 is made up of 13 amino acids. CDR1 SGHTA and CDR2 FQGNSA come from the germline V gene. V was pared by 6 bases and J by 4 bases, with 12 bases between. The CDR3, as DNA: TGTGCCAGCAGGATTACAGGGCCCTATGGCTACACCTTC. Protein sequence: CASRITGPYGYTF.